This T cell receptor beta chain was recovered during a study of T cell changes during pregnancy in multiple sclerosis. TCRdb's copy holds only in-frame clones and misses some; the assay was immunoSEQ multiplex PCR. This table holds around 50,000 clones, nearly 95% found once. Trimming pared 1 base from V and 8 bases from J, leaving 6 bases between. The CDR3 has 11 amino acids. Germline CDR1 and CDR2: SGHRS and YFSETQ. This receptor was obtained from a female donor in good health, enrolled as a control in a pregnancy study. The sample was CD4+ T cells from peripheral blood mononuclear cells, taken after pregnancy. The chain uses TRBV5-1 and TRBJ1-1; no reliable D call. DNA for the CDR3: TGCGCCAGCAGCTTGAGCTCGGAAGCTTTCTTT. It codes for CASSLSSEAFF.